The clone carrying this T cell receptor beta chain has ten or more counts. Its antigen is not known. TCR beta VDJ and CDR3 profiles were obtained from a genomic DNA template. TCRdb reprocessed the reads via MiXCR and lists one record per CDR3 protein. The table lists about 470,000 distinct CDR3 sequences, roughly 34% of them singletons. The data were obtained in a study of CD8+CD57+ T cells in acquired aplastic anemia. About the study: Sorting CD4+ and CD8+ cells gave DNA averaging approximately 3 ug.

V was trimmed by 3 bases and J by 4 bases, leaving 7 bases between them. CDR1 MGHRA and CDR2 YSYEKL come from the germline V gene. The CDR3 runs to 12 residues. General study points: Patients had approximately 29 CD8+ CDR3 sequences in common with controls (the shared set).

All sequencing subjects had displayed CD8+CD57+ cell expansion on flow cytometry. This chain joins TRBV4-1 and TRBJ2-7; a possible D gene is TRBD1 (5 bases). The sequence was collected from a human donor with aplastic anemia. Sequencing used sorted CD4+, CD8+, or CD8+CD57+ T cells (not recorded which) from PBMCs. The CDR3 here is CASSHTGYEQYF. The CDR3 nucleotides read TGCGCCAGCAGCCATACAGGTTACGAGCAGTACTTC.